This is a list of T cell receptor beta chains from one sample in a study of shared clonotypes between healthy human individuals. TCRdb's copy holds only in-frame clones and misses some; the assay was immunoSEQ multiplex PCR. Here the sample spans 2.3 million or so clones, approximately 93% being singletons. What was sequenced was naive CD4+ T cells from PBMCs. All receptors come from a man in his late teens or twenties in good health. Some clones in this sample may be carry-over from other donors' samples. The CDR3 runs from the conserved cysteine through the conserved F or W. A D gene is named only where the DNA matches it firmly. Size tells how often a clone was seen (once, few, many) or the class of an expanded clone, and some rows leave it out.

CDR3aa: CASSLVQGNTEAFF
CDR3nt: TGTGCCAGCAGCTTAGTCCAGGGGAACACTGAAGCTTTCTTT
d_gene: -
j_gene: TRBJ1-1
v_gene: TRBV7-2
abundance: -

CDR3aa: CASRASGYNEQFF
CDR3nt: TGCGCCAGCAGGGCTAGCGGCTACAATGAGCAGTTCTTC
d_gene: TRBD2
j_gene: TRBJ2-1
v_gene: TRBV5-1
abundance: -

CDR3aa: CASSPRDSNTGELFF
CDR3nt: TGCGCCAGCAGCCCCCGGGACTCGAACACCGGGGAGCTGTTTTTT
d_gene: -
j_gene: TRBJ2-2
v_gene: TRBV4-1
abundance: -

CDR3aa: CASSLVGGTEAFF
CDR3nt: TGTGCCAGCAGCTTAGTAGGGGGCACTGAAGCTTTCTTT
d_gene: -
j_gene: TRBJ1-1
v_gene: TRBV11-1
abundance: -

CDR3aa: CASSLAPGSQGDQFF
CDR3nt: TGTGCCAGCAGCTTAGCTCCCGGTAGCCAGGGGGATCAGTTCTTC
d_gene: TRBD1
j_gene: TRBJ2-1
v_gene: TRBV11-2
abundance: -

CDR3aa: CASSLAGTGTFRYGYTF
CDR3nt: TGTGCCAGCAGCTTGGCGGGGACAGGGACCTTTAGGTATGGCTACACCTTC
d_gene: TRBD1
j_gene: TRBJ1-2
v_gene: TRBV5-4
abundance: -

CDR3aa: CASSPTGTSGRHEQYF
CDR3nt: TGTGCCAGCTCACCAACCGGGACTAGCGGTAGGCACGAGCAGTACTTC
d_gene: TRBD2
j_gene: TRBJ2-7
v_gene: TRBV18
abundance: -

CDR3aa: CASSLGLAGAGNEQFF
CDR3nt: TGTGCCAGCAGCTTAGGACTAGCGGGAGCTGGCAATGAGCAGTTCTTC
d_gene: TRBD2
j_gene: TRBJ2-1
v_gene: TRBV11-2
abundance: once

CDR3aa: CASLWDSSYEQYF
CDR3nt: TGTGCCAGCTTGTGGGACAGCTCCTACGAGCAGTACTTC
d_gene: TRBD1
j_gene: TRBJ2-7
v_gene: TRBV2
abundance: -

CDR3aa: CASSLGNLRDGYTF
CDR3nt: TGTGCCAGCAGCCTCGGGAACCTTCGAGATGGCTACACCTTC
d_gene: -
j_gene: TRBJ1-2
v_gene: TRBV5-4
abundance: -

CDR3aa: CASSDPPYQPQHF
CDR3nt: TGTGCCAGCAGTGACCCCCCCTATCAGCCCCAGCATTTT
d_gene: -
j_gene: TRBJ1-5
v_gene: TRBV6-1
abundance: -

CDR3aa: CASSQPDRGYDYGYTF
CDR3nt: TGCGCCAGCAGCCAGCCGGACAGGGGGTACGACTATGGCTACACCTTC
d_gene: TRBD1
j_gene: TRBJ1-2
v_gene: TRBV4-1
abundance: -

CDR3aa: CATSTDYEQYF
CDR3nt: TGTGCCACCAGCACAGACTACGAGCAGTACTTC
d_gene: -
j_gene: TRBJ2-7
v_gene: TRBV15
abundance: -

CDR3aa: CASREELSGNTIYF
CDR3nt: TGTGCCAGCAGGGAGGAGCTCTCTGGAAACACCATATATTTT
d_gene: -
j_gene: TRBJ1-3
v_gene: TRBV6-4
abundance: -

CDR3aa: CASSIRQAAGTGELFF
CDR3nt: TGTGCCAGTAGTATCCGACAGGCCGCGGGCACCGGGGAGCTGTTTTTT
d_gene: -
j_gene: TRBJ2-2
v_gene: TRBV19
abundance: -

CDR3aa: CASTWTGGEYGYTF
CDR3nt: TGTGCCAGTACCTGGACAGGGGGCGAATATGGCTACACCTTC
d_gene: TRBD1
j_gene: TRBJ1-2
v_gene: TRBV19
abundance: -

CDR3aa: CAIPGQGGSNQPQHF
CDR3nt: TGTGCAATTCCTGGGCAGGGCGGGAGCAATCAGCCCCAGCATTTT
d_gene: -
j_gene: TRBJ1-5
v_gene: TRBV6-1
abundance: -

CDR3aa: CASSARRSGNSPLHF
CDR3nt: TGTGCCAGCAGCGCCAGACGAAGCGGTAATTCACCCCTCCACTTT
d_gene: -
j_gene: TRBJ1-6
v_gene: TRBV5-4
abundance: -

CDR3aa: CASSQSREAGDGNEQFF
CDR3nt: TGCGCCAGCAGTCAATCTCGGGAAGCGGGAGATGGCAATGAGCAGTTCTTC
d_gene: TRBD2
j_gene: TRBJ2-1
v_gene: TRBV23-1
abundance: -

CDR3aa: CASSLWGGDTEAFF
CDR3nt: TGTGCCAGCAGCTTATGGGGAGGGGACACTGAAGCTTTCTTT
d_gene: -
j_gene: TRBJ1-1
v_gene: TRBV7-8
abundance: -

CDR3aa: CASSVVQSSYNEQFF
CDR3nt: TGTGCCAGCAGCGTGGTGCAGAGCTCCTACAATGAGCAGTTCTTC
d_gene: -
j_gene: TRBJ2-1
v_gene: TRBV9
abundance: once

CDR3aa: CASSFRGLAGGSDYEQYF
CDR3nt: TGTGCCAGTAGTTTCCGAGGACTAGCGGGAGGGTCGGATTACGAGCAGTACTTC
d_gene: TRBD2
j_gene: TRBJ2-7
v_gene: TRBV19
abundance: -

CDR3aa: CASNHLRGYGYTF
CDR3nt: TGTGCCAGTAATCATCTACGCGGGTATGGCTACACCTTC
d_gene: -
j_gene: TRBJ1-2
v_gene: TRBV28
abundance: once

CDR3aa: CASRFVGPHEQFF
CDR3nt: TGTGCCAGCAGGTTTGTGGGGCCCCATGAGCAGTTCTTC
d_gene: -
j_gene: TRBJ2-1
v_gene: TRBV2
abundance: once

CDR3aa: CASSGQGAQTEAFF
CDR3nt: TGTGCCAGCAGCGGACAGGGGGCGCAGACTGAAGCTTTCTTT
d_gene: TRBD1
j_gene: TRBJ1-1
v_gene: TRBV27
abundance: -

CDR3aa: CASSLGRGFDEQYF
CDR3nt: TGTGCCAGCAGCTTGGGGCGGGGTTTCGACGAGCAGTACTTC
d_gene: -
j_gene: TRBJ2-7
v_gene: TRBV11-3
abundance: -

CDR3aa: CASSPGSGYTF
CDR3nt: TGTGCCAGCAGTCCAGGATCCGGCTACACCTTC
d_gene: -
j_gene: TRBJ1-2
v_gene: TRBV6-5
abundance: -

CDR3aa: CASSSVLTGKAYNEQFF
CDR3nt: TGTGCCAGCAGCTCTGTCCTGACAGGGAAGGCCTACAATGAGCAGTTCTTC
d_gene: TRBD1
j_gene: TRBJ2-1
v_gene: TRBV7-6
abundance: -

CDR3aa: CASSLETAGELFF
CDR3nt: TGTGCCAGCAGCTTGGAAACGGCCGGGGAGCTGTTTTTT
d_gene: -
j_gene: TRBJ2-2
v_gene: TRBV5-4
abundance: once

CDR3aa: CASNLGGGRRTEAFF
CDR3nt: TGTGCCAGCAACCTGGGTGGGGGGCGGAGAACTGAAGCTTTCTTT
d_gene: -
j_gene: TRBJ1-1
v_gene: TRBV28
abundance: once

CDR3aa: CASSSHPAGAGVAFF
CDR3nt: TGTGCCAGCAGTTCCCATCCCGCGGGGGCCGGGGTAGCTTTCTTT
d_gene: -
j_gene: TRBJ1-1
v_gene: TRBV28
abundance: -

CDR3aa: CASSVGVGAMNTEAFF
CDR3nt: TGTGCCAGCAGCGTAGGAGTGGGAGCGATGAACACTGAAGCTTTCTTT
d_gene: -
j_gene: TRBJ1-1
v_gene: TRBV9
abundance: few

CDR3aa: CASSLSLGTSFGEQFF
CDR3nt: TGCGCCAGCAGCTTGTCGTTAGGGACTAGCTTTGGTGAGCAGTTCTTC
d_gene: TRBD2
j_gene: TRBJ2-1
v_gene: TRBV5-1
abundance: -

CDR3aa: CAITTAKNTEAFF
CDR3nt: TGTGCCATCACGACAGCCAAGAACACTGAAGCTTTCTTT
d_gene: -
j_gene: TRBJ1-1
v_gene: TRBV10-3
abundance: -

CDR3aa: CSADKTGMTEAFF
CDR3nt: TGCAGCGCCGACAAGACAGGGATGACTGAAGCTTTCTTT
d_gene: TRBD1
j_gene: TRBJ1-1
v_gene: TRBV29-1
abundance: -

CDR3aa: CAWSGSFTDTQYF
CDR3nt: TGTGCCTGGAGCGGGAGTTTCACAGATACGCAGTATTTT
d_gene: -
j_gene: TRBJ2-3
v_gene: TRBV30
abundance: -

CDR3aa: CASSQQTVTPQETQYF
CDR3nt: TGCGCCAGCAGCCAACAGACAGTGACCCCCCAAGAGACCCAGTACTTC
d_gene: -
j_gene: TRBJ2-5
v_gene: TRBV4-3
abundance: -

CDR3aa: CASSYSGQGGDEKLFF
CDR3nt: TGTGCCAGCAGTTATTCGGGACAGGGGGGGGATGAAAAACTGTTTTTT
d_gene: TRBD1
j_gene: TRBJ1-4
v_gene: TRBV6-5
abundance: -

CDR3aa: CASSLGMYQETQYF
CDR3nt: TGCGCCAGCAGTCTGGGCATGTACCAAGAGACCCAGTACTTC
d_gene: -
j_gene: TRBJ2-5
v_gene: TRBV5-1
abundance: -

CDR3aa: CASIGGGTEAFF
CDR3nt: TGTGCCAGCATCGGCGGTGGCACTGAAGCTTTCTTT
d_gene: -
j_gene: TRBJ1-1
v_gene: TRBV28
abundance: -

CDR3aa: CAWSSEGRPVGTEAFF
CDR3nt: TGTGCCTGGAGTTCAGAGGGACGTCCGGTTGGCACTGAAGCTTTCTTT
d_gene: -
j_gene: TRBJ1-1
v_gene: TRBV30
abundance: -

CDR3aa: CASSQPRGRGLDTQYF
CDR3nt: TGTGCCAGCAGTCAACCGCGGGGGAGGGGTTTAGATACGCAGTATTTT
d_gene: TRBD2
j_gene: TRBJ2-3
v_gene: TRBV25-1
abundance: -

CDR3aa: CASSVIRQVSGNTIYF
CDR3nt: TGTGCCAGCAGCGTTATTAGACAGGTCTCTGGAAACACCATATATTTT
d_gene: -
j_gene: TRBJ1-3
v_gene: TRBV2
abundance: -

CDR3aa: CAGSRTSGRGGELFF
CDR3nt: TGTGCCGGGAGTCGGACTAGCGGGAGAGGCGGGGAGCTGTTTTTT
d_gene: TRBD2
j_gene: TRBJ2-2
v_gene: TRBV2
abundance: -

CDR3aa: CAWTGRNPPYEQYF
CDR3nt: TGTGCCTGGACCGGGCGAAACCCCCCCTACGAGCAGTACTTC
d_gene: -
j_gene: TRBJ2-7
v_gene: TRBV7-2
abundance: -

CDR3aa: CASSLTGQGEDEQYF
CDR3nt: TGTGCCAGCAGCTTAACGGGACAGGGTGAAGACGAGCAGTACTTC
d_gene: TRBD1
j_gene: TRBJ2-7
v_gene: TRBV7-9
abundance: -

CDR3aa: CASSVEGSVYNEQFF
CDR3nt: TGTGCCAGCAGCGTAGAAGGCTCTGTCTACAATGAGCAGTTCTTC
d_gene: -
j_gene: TRBJ2-1
v_gene: TRBV9
abundance: -

CDR3aa: CASRGITGAREGYTF
CDR3nt: TGTGCCAGCAGGGGGATAACAGGAGCTCGAGAGGGCTACACCTTC
d_gene: -
j_gene: TRBJ1-2
v_gene: TRBV11-2
abundance: -